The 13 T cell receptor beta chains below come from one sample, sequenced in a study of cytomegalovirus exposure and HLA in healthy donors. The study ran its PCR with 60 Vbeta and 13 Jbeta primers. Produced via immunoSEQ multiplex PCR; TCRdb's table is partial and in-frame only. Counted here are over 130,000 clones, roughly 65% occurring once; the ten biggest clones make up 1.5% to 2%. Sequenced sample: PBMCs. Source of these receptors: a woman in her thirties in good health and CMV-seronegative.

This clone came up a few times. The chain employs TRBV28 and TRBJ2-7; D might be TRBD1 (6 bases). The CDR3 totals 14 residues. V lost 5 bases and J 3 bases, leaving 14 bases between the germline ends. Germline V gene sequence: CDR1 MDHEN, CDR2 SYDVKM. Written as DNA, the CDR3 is TGTGCCAGCAGTCTGGGACAAACGCACTACGAGCAGTACTTC. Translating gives CASSLGQTHYEQYF.

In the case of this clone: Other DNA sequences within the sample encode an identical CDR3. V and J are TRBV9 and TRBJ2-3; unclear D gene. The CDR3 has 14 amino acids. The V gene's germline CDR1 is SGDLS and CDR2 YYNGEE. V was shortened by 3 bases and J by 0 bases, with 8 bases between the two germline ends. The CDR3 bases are TGTGCCAGCAGCGCATCGGGTAGCACAGATACGCAGTATTTT. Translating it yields CASSASGSTDTQYF.

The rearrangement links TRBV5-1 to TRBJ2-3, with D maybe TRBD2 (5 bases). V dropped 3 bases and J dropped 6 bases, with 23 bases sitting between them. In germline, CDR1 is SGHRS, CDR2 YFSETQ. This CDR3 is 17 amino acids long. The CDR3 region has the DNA TGCGCCAGCAGCTCGGAGCAAGGACCTCTCGGGGTGGATACGCAGTATTTT. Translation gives CASSSEQGPLGVDTQYF.

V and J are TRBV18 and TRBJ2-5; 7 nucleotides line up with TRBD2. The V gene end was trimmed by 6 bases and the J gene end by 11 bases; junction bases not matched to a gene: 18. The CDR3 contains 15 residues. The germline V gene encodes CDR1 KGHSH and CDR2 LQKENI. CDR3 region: CASSLTPGRVEEQYF. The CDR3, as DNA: TGTGCCAGCTCCCTGACCCCGGGGAGGGTAGAAGAGCAGTACTTC.

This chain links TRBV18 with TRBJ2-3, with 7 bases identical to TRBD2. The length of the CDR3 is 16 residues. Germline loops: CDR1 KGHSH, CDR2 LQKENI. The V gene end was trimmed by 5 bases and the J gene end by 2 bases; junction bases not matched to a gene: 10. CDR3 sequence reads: CASSLGGETDTDTQYF. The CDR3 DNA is TGTGCCAGCTCATTGGGGGGGGAGACCGACACAGATACGCAGTATTTT.

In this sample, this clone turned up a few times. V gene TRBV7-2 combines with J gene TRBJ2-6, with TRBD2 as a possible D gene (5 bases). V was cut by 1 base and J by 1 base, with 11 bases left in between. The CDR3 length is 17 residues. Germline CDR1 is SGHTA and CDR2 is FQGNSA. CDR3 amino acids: CASSLVVGVSGANVLTF. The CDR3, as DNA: TGTGCCAGCAGCTTAGTGGTCGGGGTGTCTGGGGCCAACGTCCTGACTTTC.

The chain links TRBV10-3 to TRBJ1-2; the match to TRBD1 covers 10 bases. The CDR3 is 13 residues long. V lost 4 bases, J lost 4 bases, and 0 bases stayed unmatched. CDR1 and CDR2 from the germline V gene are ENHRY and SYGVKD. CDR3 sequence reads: CAISGDRGYGYTF. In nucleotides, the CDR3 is TGTGCCATCAGTGGGGACAGGGGCTATGGCTACACCTTC.

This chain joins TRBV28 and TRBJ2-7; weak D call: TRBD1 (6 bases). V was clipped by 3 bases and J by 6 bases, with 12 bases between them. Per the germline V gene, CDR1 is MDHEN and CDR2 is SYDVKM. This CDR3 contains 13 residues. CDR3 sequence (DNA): TGTGCCAGCAGTTTGATACAGGGCCCCGAGCAGTACTTC. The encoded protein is CASSLIQGPEQYF.

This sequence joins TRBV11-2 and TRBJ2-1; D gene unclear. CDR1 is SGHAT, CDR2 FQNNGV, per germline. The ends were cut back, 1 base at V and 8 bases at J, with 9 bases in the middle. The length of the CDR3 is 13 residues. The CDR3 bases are TGTGCCAGCAGCTTAGTCCCCAGCGATGAGCAGTTCTTC. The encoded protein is CASSLVPSDEQFF.

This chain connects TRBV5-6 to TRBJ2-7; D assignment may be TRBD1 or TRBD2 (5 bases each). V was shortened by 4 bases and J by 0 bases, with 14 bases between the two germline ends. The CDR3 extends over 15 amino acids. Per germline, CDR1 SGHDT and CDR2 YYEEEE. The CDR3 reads CASSLGPVASYEQYF. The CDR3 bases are TGTGCCAGCAGCCTGGGACCAGTAGCCTCCTACGAGCAGTACTTC.

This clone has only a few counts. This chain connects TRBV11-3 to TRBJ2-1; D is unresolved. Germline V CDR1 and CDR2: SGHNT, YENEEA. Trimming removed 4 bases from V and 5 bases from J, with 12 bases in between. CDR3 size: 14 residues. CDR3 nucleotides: TGTGCCAGCAGCTCAAACCTTGGGCACAATGAGCAGTTCTTC. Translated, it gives CASSSNLGHNEQFF.

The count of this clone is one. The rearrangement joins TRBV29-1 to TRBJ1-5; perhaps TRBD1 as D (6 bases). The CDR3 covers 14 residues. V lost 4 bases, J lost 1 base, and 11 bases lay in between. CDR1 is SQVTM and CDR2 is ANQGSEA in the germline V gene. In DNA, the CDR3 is TGCAGCGTTGGGGGGCAGGGAAGCAATCAGCCCCAGCATTTT. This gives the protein CSVGGQGSNQPQHF. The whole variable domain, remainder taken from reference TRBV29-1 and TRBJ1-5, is SAVISQKPSRDICQRGTSLTIQCQVDSQVTMMFWYRQQPGQSLTLIATANQGSEATYESGFVIDKFPISRPNLTFSTLTVSNMSPEDSSIYLCSVGGQGSNQPQHFGDGTRLSIL.

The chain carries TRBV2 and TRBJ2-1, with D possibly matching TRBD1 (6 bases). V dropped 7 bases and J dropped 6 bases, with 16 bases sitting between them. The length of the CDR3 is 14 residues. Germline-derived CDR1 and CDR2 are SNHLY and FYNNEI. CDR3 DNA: TGTGCCAGCACTTCAGGGGCGGGTGGCAATGAGCAGTTCTTC. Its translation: CASTSGAGGNEQFF. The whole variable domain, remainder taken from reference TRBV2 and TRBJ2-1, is EPEVTQTPSHQVTQMGQEVILRCVPISNHLYFYWYRQILGQKVEFLVSFYNNEISEKSEIFDDQFSVERPDGSNFTLKIRSTKLEDSAMYFCASTSGAGGNEQFFGPGTRLTVL.